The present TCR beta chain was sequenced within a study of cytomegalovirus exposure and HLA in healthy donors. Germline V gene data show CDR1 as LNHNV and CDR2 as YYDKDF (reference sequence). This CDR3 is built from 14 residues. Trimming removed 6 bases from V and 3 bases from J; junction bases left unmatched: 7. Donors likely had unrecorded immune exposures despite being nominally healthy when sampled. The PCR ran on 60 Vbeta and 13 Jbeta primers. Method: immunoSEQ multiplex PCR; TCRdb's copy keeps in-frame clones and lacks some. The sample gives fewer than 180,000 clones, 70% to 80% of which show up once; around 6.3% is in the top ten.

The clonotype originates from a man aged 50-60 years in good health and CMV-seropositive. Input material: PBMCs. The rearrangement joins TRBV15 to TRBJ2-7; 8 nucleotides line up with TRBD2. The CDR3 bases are TGTGCCACCAGGAAGTCGGGGGGGGACTACGAGCAGTACTTC. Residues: CATRKSGGDYEQYF.